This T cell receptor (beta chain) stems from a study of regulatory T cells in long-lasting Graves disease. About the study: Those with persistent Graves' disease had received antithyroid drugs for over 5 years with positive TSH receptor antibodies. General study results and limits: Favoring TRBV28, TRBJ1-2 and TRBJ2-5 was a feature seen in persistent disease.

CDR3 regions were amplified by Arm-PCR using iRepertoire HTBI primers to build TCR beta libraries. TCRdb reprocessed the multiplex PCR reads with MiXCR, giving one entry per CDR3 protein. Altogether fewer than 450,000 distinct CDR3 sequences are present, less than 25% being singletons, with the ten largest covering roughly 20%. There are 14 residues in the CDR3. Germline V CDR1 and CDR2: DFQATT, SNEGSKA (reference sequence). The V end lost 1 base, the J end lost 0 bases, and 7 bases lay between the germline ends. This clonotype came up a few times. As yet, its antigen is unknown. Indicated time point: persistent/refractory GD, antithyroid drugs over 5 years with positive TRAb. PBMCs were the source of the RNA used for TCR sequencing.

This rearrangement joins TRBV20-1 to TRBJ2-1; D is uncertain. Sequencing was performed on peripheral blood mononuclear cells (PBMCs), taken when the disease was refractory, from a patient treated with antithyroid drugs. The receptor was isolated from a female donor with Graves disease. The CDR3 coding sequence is TGCAGTGCTAGAGTAGCTAGCTCCTACAATGAGCAGTTCTTC. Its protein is CSARVASSYNEQFF.